Each of the 18 T cell receptor beta chains below was sequenced from the same sample in a study of blood T cell repertoires in COVID-19. The protocol was immunoSEQ multiplex PCR, while the TCRdb copy is restricted to in-frame clones and leaves out a portion. Here the sample spans approximately 180,000 clones, 82% being singletons. Material: PBMCs or T cells enriched from blood (not recorded which). These receptor sequences come from a woman aged 55-70 years with acute COVID-19.

The chain combines TRBV6-4 with TRBJ1-4; no reliable D call. Germline values: CDR1 MRHNA, CDR2 SNTAGT. This CDR3 has 12 amino acids. DNA of the CDR3: TGTGGTCCAGATGCAACTAATGAAAAACTGTTTTTT. Residues: CGPDATNEKLFF.

This clone was detected only once. CDR3 nucleotides: TGTGCCACCAGCAGAGAAGGGAGTTACGGGTTAGCCAAAAACATTCAGTACTTC. Amino acid sequence: CATSREGSYGLAKNIQYF. The rearrangement joins TRBV15 to TRBJ2-4; possibly TRBD2 for D (5 bases). The CDR3 consists of 18 residues. Trimming took 0 bases from V and 0 from J, leaving 15 bases between them. CDR1 is LNHNV and CDR2 is YYDKDF in the germline V gene (reference sequence).

The chain is built from TRBV19 and TRBJ1-6, with no clear D. This CDR3 contains 14 residues. Germline values: CDR1 LNHDA, CDR2 SQIVND (reference sequence). Trimming left V 7 bases short and J 9 bases short, with 16 bases between. For the CDR3, the DNA is TGTGCCAGTACCTTCGGGAGGACGGGTTCACCCCTCCACTTT. Protein sequence: CASTFGRTGSPLHF.

This chain joins TRBV4-3 and TRBJ1-4, with D unclear. The germline gives CDR1 LGHNA, CDR2 YSLEER. The length of the CDR3 is 15 residues. The V end was cut by 0 bases, the J end by 8 bases, with 13 bases between. CDR3 in amino acids: CASSQDFGFTEKLFF. The CDR3 nucleotides are TGCGCCAGCAGCCAAGATTTCGGGTTCACCGAAAAACTGTTTTTT.

V gene TRBV5-6 combines with J gene TRBJ1-1; D is possibly TRBD1 (5 bases). Germline CDR1 is SGHDT and CDR2 is YYEEEE. V was trimmed by 2 bases and J by 5 bases, leaving 13 bases between them. This CDR3 spans 14 amino acids. CDR3: CASSLSKGKTEAFF. CDR3 DNA: TGTGCCAGCAGCTTATCTAAGGGGAAAACTGAAGCTTTCTTT. The full variable domain, its missing parts supplied by reference TRBV5-6 and TRBJ1-1, is DAGVTQSPTHLIKTRGQQVTLRCSPKSGHDTVSWYQQALGQGPQFIFQYYEEEERQRGNFPDRFSGHQFPNYSSELNVNALLLGDSALYLCASSLSKGKTEAFFGQGTRLTVV.

The chain joins TRBV5-1 to TRBJ2-7; 7 bases align to TRBD1. The ends lost 0 bases at V and 2 bases at J; junction bases unmatched: 2. CDR3 length: 14 residues. From germline, CDR1 is SGHRS and CDR2 YFSETQ. The CDR3 is CASSLDQGAYEQYV. CDR3 nucleotides: TGCGCCAGCAGCTTGGACCAGGGGGCCTACGAGCAGTACGTC.

The chain has TRBV19 and TRBJ1-2, with D perhaps matching TRBD1 (5 bases). The germline gives CDR1 LNHDA, CDR2 SQIVND (reference sequence). V gave up 6 bases and J gave up 9 bases, with 17 bases separating them. This CDR3 has 13 residues. The CDR3 loop is CASSPGEVWSYTF. The CDR3, as DNA: TGTGCCAGTAGCCCGGGGGAAGTCTGGAGCTACACCTTC.

The chain recombines TRBV30 with TRBJ2-1; 9 bases are shared with TRBD1. CDR1 GTSNPN and CDR2 SVGIG come from the germline V gene (reference sequence). The V gene end was trimmed by 2 bases and the J gene end by 6 bases; junction bases not matched to a gene: 8. The CDR3 is made up of 15 amino acids. Here the CDR3 DNA reads TGTGCCTGGAGTCGGGCGGGACAGGGCTCCAATGAGCAGTTCTTC. Its translation: CAWSRAGQGSNEQFF.

The rearrangement uses TRBV19 and TRBJ2-1; 8 nucleotides agree with TRBD1. The V gene end was trimmed by 6 bases and the J gene end by 0 bases; junction bases not matched to a gene: 7. The length of the CDR3 is 16 residues. Germline V lookup: CDR1 LNHDA, CDR2 SQIVND (reference sequence). The CDR3 DNA is TGTGCCAGTAGGGACGGACAGGGCTTCTCCTACAATGAGCAGTTCTTC. It yields the protein CASRDGQGFSYNEQFF.

This chain joins TRBV7-2 and TRBJ2-1, with D possibly TRBD2 on 5 matching bases. From germline, CDR1 is SGHTA and CDR2 FQGNSA. CDR3 length: 16 residues. Trimming cost V 5 bases and J 6 bases, with 20 bases left between them. As DNA, the CDR3 is TGTGCCAGCAGCCCTTCCGGCGGGCTAGGTGGCAATGAGCAGTTCTTC. Its protein is CASSPSGGLGGNEQFF.

The chain couples TRBV4-3 to TRBJ2-7; TRBD2 aligns across 7 bases. CDR3 length: 17 residues. Germline V gene sequence: CDR1 LGHNA, CDR2 YSLEER. The V segment lost 1 base and the J segment 0 bases; nucleotides outside the gene matches: 9. The DNA of the CDR3 is TGCGCCAGCAGCCAAGGCCTTCTAGCGGCGAGCTCCTACGAGCAGTACTTC. It encodes CASSQGLLAASSYEQYF.

This clone was observed once. The chain combines TRBV5-1 with TRBJ2-7; D is possibly TRBD2 (6 bases). Germline values: CDR1 SGHRS, CDR2 YFSETQ. The CDR3 sequence is 14 residues long. V was pared by 5 bases and J by 5 bases, with 17 bases between. CDR3 sequence reads: CASSPLRGINEQYF. CDR3 DNA sequence: TGCGCCAGCAGTCCCCTTCGGGGGATCAACGAGCAGTACTTC.

V usage is TRBV15 and J usage is TRBJ1-1, with 8 bases identical to TRBD1. This CDR3 region has 14 residues. CDR1 and CDR2 (germline): LNHNV, YYDKDF (reference sequence). V lost 4 bases and J lost 0; bases outside the gene matches: 1. CDR3 bases: TGTGCCACCAGCACAGGGGGCATGAACACTGAAGCTTTCTTT. This encodes CATSTGGMNTEAFF.

The J gene is TRBJ1-1, the V gene TRBV6-1, with 8 bases lining up with TRBD1. J gave up 7 bases and V 1 base, and 8 bases lay outside the gene matches. Germline V gene lookup returns CDR1 MNHNS and CDR2 SASEGT. The CDR3 contains 15 residues. This chain's CDR3 is CASSEGRQGAGEAFF. CDR3 sequence (DNA): TGTGCCAGCAGTGAAGGGAGGCAGGGGGCGGGTGAAGCTTTCTTT.

This clone was found a few times. The chain uses TRBV7-2 and TRBJ2-1, with D hard to call. The CDR3 has 13 residues. V lost 4 bases and J lost 4, with 8 bases in between. CDR1 and CDR2 (germline): SGHTA, FQGNSA. The CDR3 sequence is CASSSYSYNEQFF. CDR3 coding DNA: TGTGCCAGCAGCTCATACAGTTACAATGAGCAGTTCTTC. Variable domain in full (rest from reference TRBV7-2 and TRBJ2-1): GAGVSQSPSNKVTEKGKDVELRCDPISGHTALYWYRQSLGQGLEFLIYFQGNSAPDKSGLPSDRFSAERTGGSVSTLTIQRTQQEDSAVYLCASSSYSYNEQFFGPGTRLTVL.

The chain uses TRBV6-2 or TRBV6-3 and TRBJ2-3, with 9 bases fitting TRBD2. J gave up 5 bases and V 2 bases, and 5 bases lay outside the gene matches. The CDR3 totals 15 residues. Germline loops: CDR1 MNHEY, CDR2 SVGEGT. In nucleotides, the CDR3 is TGTGCCAGCAGTTACGCCGCGGGGGGGCAAGATACGCAGTATTTT. Its protein is CASSYAAGGQDTQYF.

The chain uses TRBV10-1 and TRBJ2-7; a weak D match, TRBD2 (6 bases). The CDR3 extends over 13 amino acids. Trimming left V 6 bases short and J 8 bases short, with 17 bases between. CDR1 is WNHNN and CDR2 is SYGVQD in the germline V gene (reference sequence). The CDR3 coding sequence is TGCGCCAGCAGACCCCGGACGGGAGCTAAGCAGTACTTC. It codes for CASRPRTGAKQYF.

The CDR3 coding sequence is TGTGCCAGCAGTGAGTTGTTACGGGACAGCAAGAACACCGGGGAGCTGTTTTTT. Protein sequence: CASSELLRDSKNTGELFF. This chain connects TRBV2 to TRBJ2-2, with 7 positions matching TRBD1. The germline gives CDR1 SNHLY, CDR2 FYNNEI. CDR3 length: 18 amino acids. The junction had 11 bases not matched to a gene; V was cut back by 3 bases and J by 1 base.